This T cell receptor beta chain was profiled in a study of cytomegalovirus exposure and HLA in healthy donors. 13 Jbeta primers and 60 Vbeta primers were used for the PCR. TCRdb's copy holds only in-frame clones and misses some; the assay was immunoSEQ multiplex PCR. This table holds approximately 70,000 clones. V was clipped by 5 bases and J by 0 bases, with 24 bases between them. CDR3 length equals 19 residues. The germline gives CDR1 SGHVS, CDR2 FNYEAQ. The TCR originated in a female donor in good health and CMV-seropositive. This chain joins TRBV7-6 and TRBJ2-3, with D possibly being TRBD2 (6 bases). The sample taken for sequencing was PBMCs. The CDR3: CASSPIIVRGVTSTDTQYF. The CDR3 DNA sequence: TGTGCCAGCAGCCCAATTATTGTGCGGGGCGTAACTAGCACAGATACGCAGTATTTT.